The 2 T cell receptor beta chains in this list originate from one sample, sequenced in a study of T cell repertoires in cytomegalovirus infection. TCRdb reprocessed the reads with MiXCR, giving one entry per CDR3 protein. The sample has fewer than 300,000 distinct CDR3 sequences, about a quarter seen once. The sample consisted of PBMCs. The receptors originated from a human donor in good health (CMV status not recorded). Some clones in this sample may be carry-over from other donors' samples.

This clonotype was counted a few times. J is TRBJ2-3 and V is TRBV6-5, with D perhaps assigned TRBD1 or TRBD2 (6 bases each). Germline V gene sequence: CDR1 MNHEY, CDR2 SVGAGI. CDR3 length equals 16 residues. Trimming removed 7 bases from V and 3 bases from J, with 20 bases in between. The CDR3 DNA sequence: TGTGCCAGCACCCCACGACGGGGGCGAGCAACAGATACGCAGTATTTT. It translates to CASTPRRGRATDTQYF.

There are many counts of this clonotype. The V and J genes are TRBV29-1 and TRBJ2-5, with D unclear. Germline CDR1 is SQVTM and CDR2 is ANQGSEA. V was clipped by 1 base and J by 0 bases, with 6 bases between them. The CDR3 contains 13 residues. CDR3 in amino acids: CSVEGQNQETQYF. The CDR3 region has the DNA TGCAGCGTTGAAGGGCAGAACCAAGAGACCCAGTACTTC.